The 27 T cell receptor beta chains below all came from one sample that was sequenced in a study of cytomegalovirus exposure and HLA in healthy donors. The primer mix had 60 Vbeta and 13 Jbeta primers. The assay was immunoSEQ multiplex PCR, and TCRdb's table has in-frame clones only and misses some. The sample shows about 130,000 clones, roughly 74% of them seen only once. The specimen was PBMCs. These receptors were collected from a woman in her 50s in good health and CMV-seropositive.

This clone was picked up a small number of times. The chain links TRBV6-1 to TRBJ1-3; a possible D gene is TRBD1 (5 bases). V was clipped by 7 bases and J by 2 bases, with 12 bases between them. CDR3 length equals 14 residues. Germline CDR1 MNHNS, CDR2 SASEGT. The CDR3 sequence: CASKWARAGNTIYF. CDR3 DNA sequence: TGTGCCAGCAAGTGGGCCAGGGCTGGAAACACCATATATTTT.

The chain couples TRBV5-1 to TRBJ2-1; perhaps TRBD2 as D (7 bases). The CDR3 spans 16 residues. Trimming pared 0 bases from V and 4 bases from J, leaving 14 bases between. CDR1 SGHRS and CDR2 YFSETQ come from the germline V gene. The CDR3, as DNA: TGCGCCAGCAGCTTGGCGGGGGCTAGCGGTTACAATGAGCAGTTCTTC. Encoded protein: CASSLAGASGYNEQFF.

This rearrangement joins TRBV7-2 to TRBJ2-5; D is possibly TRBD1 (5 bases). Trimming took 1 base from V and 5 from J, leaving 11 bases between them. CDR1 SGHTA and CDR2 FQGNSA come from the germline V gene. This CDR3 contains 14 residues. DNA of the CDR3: TGTGCCAGCAGCTTAGGACAGTCCGGGGAGACCCAGTACTTC. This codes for CASSLGQSGETQYF.

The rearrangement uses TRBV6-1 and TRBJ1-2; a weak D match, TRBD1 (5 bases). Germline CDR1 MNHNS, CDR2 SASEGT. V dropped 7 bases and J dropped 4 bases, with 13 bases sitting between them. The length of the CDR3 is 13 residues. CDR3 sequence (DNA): TGTGCCAGCACCATGGGACTCCTCTATGGCTACACCTTC. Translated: CASTMGLLYGYTF.

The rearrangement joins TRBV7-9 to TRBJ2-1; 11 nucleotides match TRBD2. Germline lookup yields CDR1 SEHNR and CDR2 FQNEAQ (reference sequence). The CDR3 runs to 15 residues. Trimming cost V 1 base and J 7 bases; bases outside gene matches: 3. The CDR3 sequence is CASSLVAGGHNEQFF. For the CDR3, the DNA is TGTGCCAGCAGCTTAGTAGCGGGGGGGCATAATGAGCAGTTCTTC. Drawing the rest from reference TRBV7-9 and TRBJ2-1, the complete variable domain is DTGVSQNPRHKITKRGQNVTFRCDPISEHNRLYWYRQTLGQGPEFLTYFQNEAQLEKSRLLSDRFSAERPKGSFSTLEIQRTEQGDSAMYLCASSLVAGGHNEQFFGPGTRLTVL.

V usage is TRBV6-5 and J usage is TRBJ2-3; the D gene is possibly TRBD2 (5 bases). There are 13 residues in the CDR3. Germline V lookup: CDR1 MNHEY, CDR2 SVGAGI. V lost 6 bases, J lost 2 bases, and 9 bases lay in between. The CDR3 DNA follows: TGTGCCAGCAGCAGAGCGGTCACAGATACGCAGTATTTT. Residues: CASSRAVTDTQYF.

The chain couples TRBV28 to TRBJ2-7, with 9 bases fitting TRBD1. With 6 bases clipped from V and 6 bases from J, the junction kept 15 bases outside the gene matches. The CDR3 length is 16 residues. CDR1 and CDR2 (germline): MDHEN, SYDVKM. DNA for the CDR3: TGTGCCAGCAGAGATCCGTTGGGGACAGGGATGCGCGAGCAGTACTTC. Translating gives CASRDPLGTGMREQYF.

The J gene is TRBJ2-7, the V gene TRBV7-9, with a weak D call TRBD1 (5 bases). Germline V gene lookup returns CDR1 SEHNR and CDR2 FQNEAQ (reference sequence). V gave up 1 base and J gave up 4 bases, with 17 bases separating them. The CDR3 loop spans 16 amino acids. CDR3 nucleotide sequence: TGTGCCAGCAGCTTAGATGACAGCCCCGGTGGATACGAGCAGTACTTC. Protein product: CASSLDDSPGGYEQYF.

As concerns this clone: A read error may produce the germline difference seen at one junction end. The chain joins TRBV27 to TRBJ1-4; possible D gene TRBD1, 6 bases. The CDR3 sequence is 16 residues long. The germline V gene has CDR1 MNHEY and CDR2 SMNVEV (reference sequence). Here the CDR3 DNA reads TGTGCCAGCACCCCTAAATATGGGACACTGAATGAAAGACTGTTTTTT. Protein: CASTPKYGTLNERLFF.

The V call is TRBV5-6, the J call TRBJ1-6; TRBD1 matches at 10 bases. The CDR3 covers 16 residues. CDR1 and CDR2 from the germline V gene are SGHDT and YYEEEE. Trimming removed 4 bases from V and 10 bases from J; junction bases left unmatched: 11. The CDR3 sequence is CASSRQGDRGKSPLHF. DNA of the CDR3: TGTGCCAGCAGCCGCCAGGGGGACAGGGGAAAGTCACCCCTCCACTTT.

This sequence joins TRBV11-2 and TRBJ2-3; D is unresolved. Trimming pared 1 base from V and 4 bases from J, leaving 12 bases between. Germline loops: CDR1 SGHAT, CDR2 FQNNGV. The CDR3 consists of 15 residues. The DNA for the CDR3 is TGTGCCAGCAGCTTAGTATTCACGTCGGCAGATACGCAGTATTTT. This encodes CASSLVFTSADTQYF.

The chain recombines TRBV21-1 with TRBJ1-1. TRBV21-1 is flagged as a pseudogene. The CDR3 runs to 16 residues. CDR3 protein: CASSNLPRVVDTEAFF. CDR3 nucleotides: TGTGCCAGCAGCAACCTACCGCGGGTGGTGGACACTGAAGCTTTCTTT.

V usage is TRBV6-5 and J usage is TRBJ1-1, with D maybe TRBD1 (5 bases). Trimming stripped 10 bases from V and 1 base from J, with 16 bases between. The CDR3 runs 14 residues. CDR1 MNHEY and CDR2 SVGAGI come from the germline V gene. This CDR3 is CANSKGGENTEAFF. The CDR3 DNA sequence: TGTGCCAACAGCAAGGGAGGGGAGAACACTGAAGCTTTCTTT.

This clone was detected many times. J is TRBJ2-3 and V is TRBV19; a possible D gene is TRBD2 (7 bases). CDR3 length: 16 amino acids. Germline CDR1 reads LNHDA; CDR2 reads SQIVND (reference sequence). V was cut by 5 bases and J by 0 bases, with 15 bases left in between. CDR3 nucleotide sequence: TGTGCCAGTAGTCCGGGTAAGGGGGGGAGCACAGATACGCAGTATTTT. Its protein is CASSPGKGGSTDTQYF.

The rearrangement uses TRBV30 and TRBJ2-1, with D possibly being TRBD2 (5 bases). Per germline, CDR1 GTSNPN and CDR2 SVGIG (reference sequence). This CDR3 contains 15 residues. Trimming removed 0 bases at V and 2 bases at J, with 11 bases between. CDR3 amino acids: CAWSVSRTPYNEQFF. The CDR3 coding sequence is TGTGCCTGGAGTGTATCCAGGACTCCCTACAATGAGCAGTTCTTC.

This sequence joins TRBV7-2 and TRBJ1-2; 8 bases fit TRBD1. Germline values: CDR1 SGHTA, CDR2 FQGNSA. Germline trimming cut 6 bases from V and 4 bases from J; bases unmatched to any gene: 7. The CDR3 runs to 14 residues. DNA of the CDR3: TGTGCCAGCAGTTTATCAGACAGGGGCTATGGCTACACCTTC. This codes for CASSLSDRGYGYTF.

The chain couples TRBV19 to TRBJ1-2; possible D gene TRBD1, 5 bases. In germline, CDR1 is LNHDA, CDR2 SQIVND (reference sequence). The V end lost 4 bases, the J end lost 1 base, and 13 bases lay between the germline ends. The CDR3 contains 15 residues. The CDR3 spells CASSTPGRLNYGYTF. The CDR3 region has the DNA TGTGCCAGTAGTACCCCAGGGCGTCTTAACTATGGCTACACCTTC.

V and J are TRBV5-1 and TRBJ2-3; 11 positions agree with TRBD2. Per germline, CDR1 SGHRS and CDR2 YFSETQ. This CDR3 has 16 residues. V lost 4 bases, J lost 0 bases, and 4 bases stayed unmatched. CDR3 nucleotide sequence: TGCGCCAGCAGCACTAGCGGGGGTACTAGCACAGATACGCAGTATTTT. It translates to CASSTSGGTSTDTQYF.

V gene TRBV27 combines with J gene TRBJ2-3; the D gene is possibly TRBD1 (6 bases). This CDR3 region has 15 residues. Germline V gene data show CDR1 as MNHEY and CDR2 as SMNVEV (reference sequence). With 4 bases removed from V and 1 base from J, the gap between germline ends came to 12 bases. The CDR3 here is CASSWTARGTDTQYF. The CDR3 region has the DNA TGTGCCAGCAGTTGGACAGCCCGGGGCACAGATACGCAGTATTTT.

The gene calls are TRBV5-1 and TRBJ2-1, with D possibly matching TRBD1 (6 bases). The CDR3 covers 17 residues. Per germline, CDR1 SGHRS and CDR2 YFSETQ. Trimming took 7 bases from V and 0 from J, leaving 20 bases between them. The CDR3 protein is CASSPKGDKSSYNEQFF. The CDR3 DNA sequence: TGCGCCAGCTCCCCGAAGGGGGACAAGAGCTCCTACAATGAGCAGTTCTTC.

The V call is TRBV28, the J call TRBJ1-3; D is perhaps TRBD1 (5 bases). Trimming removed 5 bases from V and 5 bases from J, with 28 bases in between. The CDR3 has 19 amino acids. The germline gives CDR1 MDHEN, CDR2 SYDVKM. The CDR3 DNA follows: TGTGCCAGCAGTCCACTCGGTGGTGGGGCGGACCGCCCGAGAAACACCATATATTTT. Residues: CASSPLGGGADRPRNTIYF.

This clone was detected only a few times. The DNA for the CDR3 is TGTGCCAGCAGCTATGGACAGGCAGGCTCGACACCCCTCCACTTT. It encodes CASSYGQAGSTPLHF. V gene TRBV7-9 combines with J gene TRBJ1-6; 7 nucleotides agree with TRBD1. Per the germline V gene, CDR1 is SEHNR and CDR2 is FQNEAQ (reference sequence). The CDR3 spans 15 residues. V dropped 4 bases and J dropped 11; count of bases not matched to a gene: 11.

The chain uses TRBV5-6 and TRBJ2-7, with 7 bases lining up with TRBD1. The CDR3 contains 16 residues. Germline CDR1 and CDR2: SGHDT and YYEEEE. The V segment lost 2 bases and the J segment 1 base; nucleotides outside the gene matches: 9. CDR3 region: CASSFNRGPYSYEQYF. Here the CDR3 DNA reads TGTGCCAGCAGCTTCAACAGGGGACCCTATTCCTACGAGCAGTACTTC. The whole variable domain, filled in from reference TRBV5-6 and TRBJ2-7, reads DAGVTQSPTHLIKTRGQQVTLRCSPKSGHDTVSWYQQALGQGPQFIFQYYEEEERQRGNFPDRFSGHQFPNYSSELNVNALLLGDSALYLCASSFNRGPYSYEQYFGPGTRLTVT.

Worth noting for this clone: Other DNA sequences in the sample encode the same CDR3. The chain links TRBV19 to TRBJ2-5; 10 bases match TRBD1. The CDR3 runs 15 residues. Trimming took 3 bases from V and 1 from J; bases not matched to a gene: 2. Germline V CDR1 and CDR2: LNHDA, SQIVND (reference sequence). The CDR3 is CASSIGQGGQETQYF. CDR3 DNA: TGTGCCAGTAGTATCGGACAGGGGGGCCAAGAGACCCAGTACTTC.

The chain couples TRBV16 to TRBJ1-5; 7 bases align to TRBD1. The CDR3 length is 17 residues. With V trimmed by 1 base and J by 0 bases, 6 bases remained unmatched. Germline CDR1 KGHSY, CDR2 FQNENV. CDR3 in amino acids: CASSQFGQEYSNQPQHF. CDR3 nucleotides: TGTGCCAGCAGCCAATTTGGACAGGAGTATAGCAATCAGCCCCAGCATTTT.

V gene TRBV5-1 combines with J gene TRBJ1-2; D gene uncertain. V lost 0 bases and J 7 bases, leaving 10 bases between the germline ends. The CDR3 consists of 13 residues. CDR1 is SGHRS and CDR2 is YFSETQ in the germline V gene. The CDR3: CASSLAGEAGYTF. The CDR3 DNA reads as TGCGCCAGCAGCTTGGCTGGGGAGGCTGGCTACACCTTC.

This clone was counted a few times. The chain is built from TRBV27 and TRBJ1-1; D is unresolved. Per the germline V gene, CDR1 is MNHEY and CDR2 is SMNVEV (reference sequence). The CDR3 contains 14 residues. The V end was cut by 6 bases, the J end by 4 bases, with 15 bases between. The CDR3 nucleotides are TGTGCCAGCAGCGCCGGGTCCGTGGGCACTGAAGCTTTCTTT. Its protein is CASSAGSVGTEAFF.